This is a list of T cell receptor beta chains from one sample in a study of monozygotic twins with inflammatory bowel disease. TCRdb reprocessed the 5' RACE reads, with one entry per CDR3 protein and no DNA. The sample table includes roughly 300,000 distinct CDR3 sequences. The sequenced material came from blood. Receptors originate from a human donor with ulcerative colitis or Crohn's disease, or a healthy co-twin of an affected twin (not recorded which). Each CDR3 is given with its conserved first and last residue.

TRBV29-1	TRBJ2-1	CSALSNLVRNEQFF
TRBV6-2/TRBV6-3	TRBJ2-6	CASAEVRRSGANVLTF
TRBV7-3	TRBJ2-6	CASSLTRSSGANVLTF
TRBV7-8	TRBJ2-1	CASSLAARLAGEQFF
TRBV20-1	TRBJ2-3	CSAREGTDTQYF
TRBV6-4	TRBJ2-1	CASSGLAGGGDEQFF
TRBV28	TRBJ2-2	CASSDPTGELFF
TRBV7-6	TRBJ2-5	CASSLNAGLAYETQYF
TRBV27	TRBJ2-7	CASSIGSGGGDGEQYF
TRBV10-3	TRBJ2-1	CAISEAGVGSNEQFF
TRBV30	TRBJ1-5	CAWNSGLNQPQHF
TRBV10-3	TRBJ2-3	CAIRGTGDTQYF
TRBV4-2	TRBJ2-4	CASSQDFGAGVAKNIQYF
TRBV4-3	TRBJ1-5	CASSQGRGWVAENQPQHF
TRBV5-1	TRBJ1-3	CASSLRTGDGNTIYF
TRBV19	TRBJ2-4	CASRFGENIQYF
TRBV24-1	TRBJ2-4	CATSDGRLAKNIQYF
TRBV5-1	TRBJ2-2	CASSLAGLTGELFF
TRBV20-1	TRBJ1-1	CSVPGSYNTAFF
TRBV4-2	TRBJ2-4	CASSQGQGTTKNIQYF
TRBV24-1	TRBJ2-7	CATSDGEYEQYF
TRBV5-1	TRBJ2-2	CASSGEVASALAGELFF
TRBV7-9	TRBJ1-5	CASSLGDLDSNQPQHF
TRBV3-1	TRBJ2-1	CASSRDRVHEQFF
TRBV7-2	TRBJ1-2	CASSLVRQGRGYGYTF
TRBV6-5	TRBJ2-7	CASHRAPSYEQYF
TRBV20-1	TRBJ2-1	CSARAPALSYNEQFF
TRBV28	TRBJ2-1	CASRLAGGFYNEQFF
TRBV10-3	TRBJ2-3	CAISEPGTAPSRTDTQYF
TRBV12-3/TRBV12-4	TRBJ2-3	CASRPDGPDTQYF
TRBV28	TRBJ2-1	CASSTGDRGHSKQFF
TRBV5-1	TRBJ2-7	CASSWGSGGDEQYF
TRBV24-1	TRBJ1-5	CATSDRGGIGNQPQHF
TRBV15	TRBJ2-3	CATAGQGRGDTQYF
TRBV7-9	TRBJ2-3	CASSPGLSTDTQYF
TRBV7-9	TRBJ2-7	CASKPGLGNEQYF